This T cell receptor beta chain comes out of a study of memory CD4+ T cells and cytomegalovirus serostatus. Study-wide results and limits: Of 150 to 200 reported CMV TCRbeta sequences, 60 to 85 were found in memory CD4+ repertoires.

V shed 1 base and J 4 bases; nucleotides not matched to a gene: 1. Germline CDR1 SGHAT, CDR2 FQNNGV. This CDR3 is built from 14 residues. Assay: immunoSEQ multiplex PCR; the TCRdb copy retains only in-frame clones and omits some. Of over 40,000 clones listed, under 90% are singletons. Points on this clone: Its antigen is unknown.

Single viable CD3+CD4+CD8-CD45RO+ cells were sorted as the memory CD4+ T cells. CMV serostatus came from serum IgG against pp150, pp28, p38, p52. The sample comprised memory CD4+ T cells from blood. The chain carries TRBV11-2 and TRBJ2-7; 10 bases are shared with TRBD1. The clonotype was recovered from an adult in good health and CMV-seronegative. The DNA for the CDR3 is TGTGCCAGCAGCTTAGGGACAGGGGGTTACGAGCAGTACTTC. Its translation is CASSLGTGGYEQYF.